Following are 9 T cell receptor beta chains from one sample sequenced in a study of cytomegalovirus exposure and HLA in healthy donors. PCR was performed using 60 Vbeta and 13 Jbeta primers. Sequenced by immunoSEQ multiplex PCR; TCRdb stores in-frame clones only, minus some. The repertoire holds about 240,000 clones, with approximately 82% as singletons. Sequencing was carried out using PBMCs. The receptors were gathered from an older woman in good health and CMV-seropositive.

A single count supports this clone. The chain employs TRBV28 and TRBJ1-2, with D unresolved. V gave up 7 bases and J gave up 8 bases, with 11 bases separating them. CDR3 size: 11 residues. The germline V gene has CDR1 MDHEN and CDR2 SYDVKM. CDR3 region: CASTRTAGYTF. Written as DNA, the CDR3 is TGTGCCAGCACCCGCACAGCAGGCTACACCTTC.

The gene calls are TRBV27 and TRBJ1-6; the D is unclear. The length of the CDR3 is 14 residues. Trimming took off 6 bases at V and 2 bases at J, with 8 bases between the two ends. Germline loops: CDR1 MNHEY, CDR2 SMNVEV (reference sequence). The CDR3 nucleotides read TGTGCCAGCAGGGGCCAGACCTATAATTCACCCCTCCACTTT. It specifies CASRGQTYNSPLHF.

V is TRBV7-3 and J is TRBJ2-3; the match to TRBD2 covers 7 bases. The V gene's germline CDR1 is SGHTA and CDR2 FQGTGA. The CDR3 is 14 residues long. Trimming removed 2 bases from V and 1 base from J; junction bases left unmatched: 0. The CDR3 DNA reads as TGTGCCAGCAGCTTAGCGGGAGGCACAGATACGCAGTATTTT. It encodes CASSLAGGTDTQYF.

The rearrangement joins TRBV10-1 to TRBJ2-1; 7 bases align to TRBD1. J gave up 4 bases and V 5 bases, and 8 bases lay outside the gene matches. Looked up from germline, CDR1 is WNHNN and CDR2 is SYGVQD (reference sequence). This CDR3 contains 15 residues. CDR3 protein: CASSKGQPLYNEQFF. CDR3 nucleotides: TGCGCCAGCAGTAAGGGACAGCCCTTATACAATGAGCAGTTCTTC.

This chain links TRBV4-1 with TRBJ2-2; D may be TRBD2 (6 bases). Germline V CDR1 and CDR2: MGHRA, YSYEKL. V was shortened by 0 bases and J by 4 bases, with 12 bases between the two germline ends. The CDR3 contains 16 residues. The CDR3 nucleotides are TGCGCCAGCAGCCAAGAAGGTTCAGCGGGCACCGGGGAGCTGTTTTTT. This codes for CASSQEGSAGTGELFF.

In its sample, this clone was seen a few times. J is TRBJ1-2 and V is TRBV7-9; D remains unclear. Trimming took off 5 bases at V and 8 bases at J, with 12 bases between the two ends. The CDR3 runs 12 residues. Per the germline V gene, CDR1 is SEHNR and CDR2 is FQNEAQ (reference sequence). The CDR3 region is CASSPSQWGYTF. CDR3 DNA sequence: TGTGCCAGCAGCCCCTCACAGTGGGGCTACACCTTC. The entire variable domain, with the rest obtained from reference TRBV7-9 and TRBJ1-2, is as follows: DTGVSQNPRHKITKRGQNVTFRCDPISEHNRLYWYRQTLGQGPEFLTYFQNEAQLEKSRLLSDRFSAERPKGSFSTLEIQRTEQGDSAMYLCASSPSQWGYTFGSGTRLTVV.

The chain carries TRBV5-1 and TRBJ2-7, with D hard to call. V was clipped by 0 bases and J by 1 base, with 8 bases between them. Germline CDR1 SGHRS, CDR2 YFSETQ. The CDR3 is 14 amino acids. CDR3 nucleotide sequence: TGCGCCAGCAGCTTGGCAGGCCAATCCTACGAGCAGTACTTC. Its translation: CASSLAGQSYEQYF.

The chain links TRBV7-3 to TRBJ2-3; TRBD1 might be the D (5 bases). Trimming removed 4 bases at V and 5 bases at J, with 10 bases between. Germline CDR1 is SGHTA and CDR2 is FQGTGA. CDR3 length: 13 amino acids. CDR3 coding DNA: TGTGCCAGCAGCTGGGGCATGATAGATACGCAGTATTTT. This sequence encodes CASSWGMIDTQYF.

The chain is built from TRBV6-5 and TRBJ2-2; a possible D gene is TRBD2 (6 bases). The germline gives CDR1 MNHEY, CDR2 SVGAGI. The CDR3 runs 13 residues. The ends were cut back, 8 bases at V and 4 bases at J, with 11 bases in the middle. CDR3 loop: CASRREITGELFF. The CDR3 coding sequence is TGTGCCAGCCGGAGGGAAATCACCGGGGAGCTGTTTTTT.